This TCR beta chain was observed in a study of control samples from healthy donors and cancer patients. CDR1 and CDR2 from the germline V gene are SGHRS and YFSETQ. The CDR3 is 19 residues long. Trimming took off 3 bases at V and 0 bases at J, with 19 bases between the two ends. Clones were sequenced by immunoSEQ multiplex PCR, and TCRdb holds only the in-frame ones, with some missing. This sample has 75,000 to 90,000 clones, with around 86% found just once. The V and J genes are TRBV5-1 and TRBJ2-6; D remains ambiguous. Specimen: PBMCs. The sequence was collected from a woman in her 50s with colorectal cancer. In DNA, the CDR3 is TGCGCCAGCAGCTCCTCCGGTGACCCCACCTCCTCTGGGGCCAACGTCCTGACTTTC. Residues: CASSSSGDPTSSGANVLTF.